The 32 T cell receptor beta chains presented below share a single source sample, sequenced in a study of T cells in Graves' hyperthyroidism and ophthalmopathy. There were TCR beta CDR3 regions amplified from RNA transcripts. A set of HTBI primers served as the primers for a first-round RT-PCR of the TCR CDR3. TCRdb ran MiXCR on the multiplex PCR reads and lists one entry per CDR3 protein. In the table there are 300,000 to 350,000 distinct CDR3 sequences, approximately 13% of which are singletons. What was sequenced was blood. The receptors stem from a woman aged 30 to 39 with Graves' hyperthyroidism.

This clonotype was observed a few times. This chain joins TRBV28 and TRBJ1-2; D unresolved. The germline V gene has CDR1 MDHEN and CDR2 SYDVKM. V was trimmed by 1 base and J by 6 bases, leaving 6 bases between them. This CDR3 is built from 12 residues. Here the CDR3 reads CASSLYGNGYTF. Written as DNA, the CDR3 is TGTGCCAGCAGTTTATACGGGAATGGCTACACCTTC.

This clonotype appeared once. This may arise from a read error, as a much more abundant clone is one base away. J is TRBJ1-2 and V is TRBV6-2 or TRBV6-3; D gene unclear. CDR1 and CDR2 from the germline V gene are MNHEY and SVGEGT. The CDR3 extends over 15 amino acids. Trimming removed 6 bases from V and 8 bases from J, with 22 bases in between. DNA of the CDR3: TGTGCCAGCAGAGAACCGGAACGAAGCCCGTTAGGCTACACCTTC. Protein sequence: CASREPERSPLGYTF.

This clonotype has ten or more counts. The chain combines TRBV11-2 with TRBJ2-7, with TRBD2 matching 7 bases. Germline V gene data show CDR1 as SGHAT and CDR2 as FQNNGV. The CDR3 extends over 14 amino acids. Losses at the gene ends were 7 bases for V and 0 bases for J; bases not matched to a gene: 6. In DNA form, the CDR3 reads TGTGCCAGCAAAGCGGGGACCAGCTCCTACGAGCAGTACTTC. Its translation is CASKAGTSSYEQYF.

This clonotype was seen at least ten times. The V call is TRBV28, the J call TRBJ1-1, with 9 bases aligning to TRBD1. Looked up from germline, CDR1 is MDHEN and CDR2 is SYDVKM. V was pared by 3 bases and J by 7 bases, with 9 bases of the junction left unmatched. This CDR3 contains 15 residues. CDR3 sequence: CASSLSRTGASEAFF. The CDR3, as DNA: TGTGCCAGCAGTTTGTCTCGGACAGGGGCAAGTGAAGCTTTCTTT.

At least ten counts were recorded for this clonotype. V is TRBV28 and J is TRBJ2-7; 9 nucleotides align to TRBD1. This CDR3 is 14 amino acids long. With V trimmed by 6 bases and J by 7 bases, 10 bases remained unmatched. CDR1 and CDR2 from the germline V gene are MDHEN and SYDVKM. CDR3 DNA sequence: TGTGCCAGCAGGCCGCCGGGACAGGGTGGGGAGCAGTACTTC. Translating it yields CASRPPGQGGEQYF.

This clonotype was seen at least ten times. The J gene is TRBJ1-1, the V gene TRBV28; D gene ambiguous. The germline gives CDR1 MDHEN, CDR2 SYDVKM. The V end lost 8 bases, the J end lost 0 bases, and 4 bases lay between the germline ends. The CDR3 sequence is 11 residues long. CDR3 protein: CASVMNTEAFF. The CDR3 coding sequence is TGTGCCAGCGTAATGAACACTGAAGCTTTCTTT.

This clonotype was seen more than once but under ten times. The chain couples TRBV27 to TRBJ2-7; D remains ambiguous. Germline V gene data show CDR1 as MNHEY and CDR2 as SMNVEV (reference sequence). Between the trimmed V and J ends, which lost 2 bases and 3 bases, there was a span of 23 bases. CDR3 size: 18 residues. The CDR3 here is CASSLVSALRKGGYEQYF. In DNA, the CDR3 is TGTGCCAGCAGTTTAGTTTCGGCCCTGAGGAAGGGTGGCTACGAGCAGTACTTC.

This clonotype was seen a handful of times. This rearrangement joins TRBV3-1 to TRBJ2-7; D not resolved. This CDR3 comprises 13 residues. Trimming took off 0 bases at V and 4 bases at J, with 7 bases between the two ends. CDR1 is LGHDT and CDR2 is YNNKEL in the germline V gene (reference sequence). The CDR3 protein is CASSQEPPYEQYF. CDR3 nucleotide sequence: TGTGCCAGCAGCCAAGAACCCCCGTACGAGCAGTACTTC.

This chain links TRBV11-1 with TRBJ2-1; 12 bases line up with TRBD1. Trimming removed 7 bases from V and 0 bases from J; junction bases left unmatched: 7. The germline V gene has CDR1 SGHAT and CDR2 FQDESV (reference sequence). The CDR3 sequence is 17 residues long. The CDR3 reads CASTLGTGGFSYNEQFF. CDR3 sequence (DNA): TGTGCCAGCACCCTTGGGACAGGGGGCTTCTCCTACAATGAGCAGTTCTTC.

This clonotype was picked up many times. The rearrangement joins TRBV12-3 or TRBV12-4 to TRBJ2-1, with unresolved D. CDR3 length: 15 residues. The germline V and J ends were trimmed by 5 bases and 8 bases, with 19 bases remaining between them. DNA for the CDR3: TGTGCCAGCAGTCGGAGAGTAGAGGCTGGCCATGAGCAGTTCTTC. Its translation: CASSRRVEAGHEQFF.

This clonotype showed up many times. V is TRBV28 and J is TRBJ1-5; TRBD1 matches 7 bases. Trimming took 9 bases from V and 3 from J; bases not matched to a gene: 5. Germline CDR1 MDHEN, CDR2 SYDVKM. This CDR3 is built from 13 residues. In DNA, the CDR3 is TGTGCCAGTCGGGACAGAGCCAATCAGCCCCAGCATTTT. It yields the protein CASRDRANQPQHF.

This clonotype has a count of ten or more. V usage is TRBV12-3 or TRBV12-4 and J usage is TRBJ2-1, with TRBD2 matching 13 bases. The CDR3 has 16 residues. Trimming at V came to 5 bases and at J to 5 bases, leaving 6 bases not matched to a gene. DNA of the CDR3: TGTGCCAGCAGTCCGTCCGGGACTAGCGGGAACAATGAGCAGTTCTTC. This translates into CASSPSGTSGNNEQFF.

The sample holds a few counts of this clonotype. The rearrangement links TRBV6-1 to TRBJ2-3; no reliable D call. The germline V and J ends were trimmed by 5 bases and 3 bases, with 15 bases remaining between them. Germline lookup yields CDR1 MNHNS and CDR2 SASEGT. This CDR3 is 15 amino acids long. The CDR3 here is CASSQPGVGTDTQYF. CDR3 bases: TGTGCCAGCAGTCAGCCTGGGGTTGGAACAGATACGCAGTATTTT.

This clonotype showed up just a few times. V and J are TRBV20-1 and TRBJ2-7; D possibly corresponds to TRBD2 (6 bases). V lost 3 bases and J 3 bases, leaving 15 bases between the germline ends. This CDR3 comprises 14 residues. The germline V gene has CDR1 DFQATT and CDR2 SNEGSKA (reference sequence). The CDR3 spells CSARFREENYEQYF. CDR3 nucleotide sequence: TGCAGTGCTAGGTTCAGGGAGGAAAACTACGAGCAGTACTTC.

CDR3 in DNA: TGCGCCAGCAGGCTGGGGCAGGCCAGGCTATACGAGCAGTACTTC. Its protein is CASRLGQARLYEQYF. The rearrangement links TRBV5-1 to TRBJ2-7; D might be TRBD1 (5 bases). V lost 5 bases to trimming and J lost 4 bases, with 19 bases between them. In germline, CDR1 is SGHRS, CDR2 YFSETQ. The CDR3 runs to 15 residues.

This clonotype was detected many times. This rearrangement joins TRBV2 to TRBJ2-1; no clear D. Trimming stripped 4 bases from V and 7 bases from J, with 14 bases between. This CDR3 region has 14 residues. Germline V gives CDR1 SNHLY, CDR2 FYNNEI. The CDR3 DNA follows: TGTGCCAGCAGTGGGCCCTTAGTAGGGAATGAGCAGTTCTTC. Translation gives CASSGPLVGNEQFF.

For this clonotype: One end of the junction fails to match germline, which may point to a read error. This sequence joins TRBV15 and TRBJ2-2; TRBD1 matches 7 bases. Germline-derived CDR1 and CDR2 are LNHNV and YYDKDF (reference sequence). The CDR3 runs 19 residues. CDR3 sequence: CATIQERKGGARRTGEPFF. The CDR3 DNA is TGTGCCACCATCCAAGAACGAAAAGGGGGCGCGAGGAGGACCGGGGAGCCGTTTTTT.

This clonotype was observed many times. The chain employs TRBV19 and TRBJ1-5; D ambiguous. CDR1 is LNHDA, CDR2 SQIVND, per germline (reference sequence). The CDR3 contains 12 residues. V lost 6 bases and J 4 bases, leaving 7 bases between the germline ends. The CDR3 loop is CASSVPNQPQHF. DNA of the CDR3: TGTGCCAGTAGCGTTCCGAATCAGCCCCAGCATTTT. Combining the CDR3 with reference TRBV19 and TRBJ1-5 gives the whole variable domain DGGITQSPKYLFRKEGQNVTLSCEQNLNHDAMYWYRQDPGQGLRLIYYSQIVNDFQKGDIAEGYSVSREKKESFPLTVTSAQKNPTAFYLCASSVPNQPQHFGDGTRLSIL.

V usage is TRBV29-1 and J usage is TRBJ1-3; D might be TRBD1 (5 bases). V gave up 5 bases and J gave up 0 bases, with 11 bases separating them. Germline CDR1 reads SQVTM; CDR2 reads ANQGSEA. CDR3 length: 14 amino acids. The CDR3 is CSVKGWLSGNTIYF. The CDR3, as DNA: TGCAGCGTTAAGGGGTGGCTCTCTGGAAACACCATATATTTT.

In this sample, this clonotype turned up many times. The chain links TRBV12-3 or TRBV12-4 to TRBJ1-2; TRBD1 matches 8 bases. The CDR3 sequence is 10 residues long. Trimming cost V 6 bases and J 11 bases; bases outside gene matches: 2. The CDR3 DNA reads as TGTGCCAGCAGGGGGACAGGTTACACCTTC. Translating it yields CASRGTGYTF.

This clonotype was seen many times. This sequence joins TRBV27 and TRBJ2-5; perhaps TRBD2 as D (6 bases). V lost 3 bases to trimming and J lost 2 bases, with 10 bases between them. Germline loops: CDR1 MNHEY, CDR2 SMNVEV (reference sequence). The length of the CDR3 is 14 residues. CDR3 sequence: CASSFSGLQETQYF. In DNA, the CDR3 is TGTGCCAGCAGTTTCTCGGGACTTCAAGAGACCCAGTACTTC.

This clonotype showed up just a few times. V usage is TRBV27 and J usage is TRBJ2-7; D may be TRBD1 or TRBD2 (7 bases each). V lost 6 bases and J 5 bases, leaving 20 bases between the germline ends. The CDR3 contains 15 residues. The germline CDR1 and CDR2 sequences are MNHEY and SMNVEV (reference sequence). The CDR3 region is CASRLNRQGGDEQYF. In DNA, the CDR3 is TGTGCCAGCAGACTCAATCGGCAGGGGGGGGACGAGCAGTACTTC.

With respect to this clonotype: One end of the junction varies from germline; a read error may be responsible. The V gene is TRBV28, the J gene TRBJ1-4; the D gene is possibly TRBD1 (5 bases). Looked up from germline, CDR1 is MDHEN and CDR2 is SYDVKM. The CDR3 has 15 amino acids. The DNA for the CDR3 is TGTGCCAGCAGTTCCGGGGGAGCAACTAATGAAAGACTGTTTTTT. This gives the protein CASSSGGATNERLFF. Based on the CDR3 plus reference TRBV28 and TRBJ1-4, the full variable domain is DVKVTQSSRYLVKRTGEKVFLECVQDMDHENMFWYRQDPGLGLRLIYFSYDVKMKEKGDIPEGYSVSREKKERFSLILESASTNQTSMYLCASSSGGATNERLFFGSGTQLSVL.

V and J are TRBV6-2 or TRBV6-3 and TRBJ1-1, with D unresolved. This CDR3 has 14 residues. Germline values: CDR1 MNHEY, CDR2 SVGEGT. V lost 2 bases and J 1 base, leaving 8 bases between the germline ends. In DNA form, the CDR3 reads TGTGCCAGCAGTTACCCAGCGAGGAACACTGAAGCTTTCTTT. Translation gives CASSYPARNTEAFF.

This clonotype was found a few times. The chain employs TRBV25-1 and TRBJ2-1, with 7 bases lining up with TRBD2. The CDR3 totals 18 residues. Trimming at V came to 3 bases and at J to 4 bases, leaving 15 bases not matched to a gene. Germline V lookup: CDR1 MGHDK, CDR2 SYGVNS. CDR3 bases: TGTGCCAGCAGTGAGGGGGGGAAACGCGGGGTAGGATACAATGAGCAGTTCTTC. Translated, it gives CASSEGGKRGVGYNEQFF.

The chain uses TRBV20-1 and TRBJ2-1, with D possibly TRBD1 on 6 matching bases. Trimming removed 0 bases at V and 3 bases at J, with 24 bases between. The CDR3 sequence is 19 residues long. The germline CDR1 and CDR2 sequences are DFQATT and SNEGSKA (reference sequence). The CDR3 DNA reads TGCAGTGCTAGAGAACTATACCGGGACACAAAAACGGTCTACAATGAGCAGTTCTTC. Its translation is CSARELYRDTKTVYNEQFF.

This clonotype was observed many times. Here the CDR3 DNA reads TGTGCCAGCAGTGAAACGCGAGGATCTGGAAACACCATATATTTT. Protein sequence: CASSETRGSGNTIYF. The chain recombines TRBV6-1 with TRBJ1-3; unclear D gene. CDR3 length: 15 amino acids. Trimming left V 2 bases short and J 1 base short, with 9 bases between. CDR1 MNHNS and CDR2 SASEGT come from the germline V gene.

This clonotype was seen repeatedly, ten times or more. As DNA, the CDR3 is TGTGCTAGTTCTAGGACAGGAGCCTTGACCGGGGAGCTGTTTTTT. Encoded protein: CASSRTGALTGELFF. V usage is TRBV12-5 and J usage is TRBJ2-2; 7 bases align to TRBD1. The CDR3 covers 15 residues. V was pared by 8 bases and J by 5 bases, with 11 bases of the junction left unmatched. Germline assignment: CDR1 LGHNT and CDR2 FRNRAP.

The genes are TRBV19 and TRBJ1-5; TRBD1 matches at 9 bases. Trimming at V came to 10 bases and at J to 3 bases, leaving 10 bases not matched to a gene. Germline values: CDR1 LNHDA, CDR2 SQIVND (reference sequence). This CDR3 contains 15 residues. Written as DNA, the CDR3 is TGTGCCACCACGGGGACAGGGTCGCTCAATCAGCCCCAGCATTTT. Translated: CATTGTGSLNQPQHF.

This clonotype was recorded at least ten times. The gene calls are TRBV20-1 and TRBJ2-5, with 7 nucleotides matching TRBD2. This CDR3 spans 14 amino acids. In germline, CDR1 is DFQATT, CDR2 SNEGSKA (reference sequence). V was clipped by 2 bases and J by 5 bases; unmatched bases: 8. The CDR3 here is CSARTGEGRETQYF. CDR3 sequence (DNA): TGCAGTGCTAGAACGGGGGAGGGCCGGGAGACCCAGTACTTC.

The chain links TRBV11-2 to TRBJ1-4; possibly TRBD1 for D (6 bases). This CDR3 is 18 amino acids long. V was clipped by 4 bases and J by 4 bases, with 22 bases between them. The germline V gene has CDR1 SGHAT and CDR2 FQNNGV. CDR3 nucleotide sequence: TGTGCCAGCAGCTCGGGGGCTACTTACAGCCAACTTAATGAAAAACTGTTTTTT. Amino acid sequence: CASSSGATYSQLNEKLFF.

This clonotype was observed a handful of times. The CDR3 loop is CASSLGGEDEQFF. CDR3 bases: TGTGCCAGCAGTTTGGGGGGCGAGGATGAGCAGTTCTTC. The rearrangement links TRBV12-3 or TRBV12-4 to TRBJ2-1; D may correspond to TRBD1 or TRBD2 (6 bases each). The CDR3 sequence is 13 residues long. V gave up 3 bases and J gave up 8 bases, with 11 bases separating them.